These 10 T cell receptor beta chains originate from one sample sequenced in a study of regulatory T cells in long-lasting Graves disease. Arm-PCR of CDR3 regions and iRepertoire HTBI primers were used to build TCR beta libraries. One entry per CDR3 protein, called by TCRdb with MiXCR from the multiplex PCR reads. The data show a few hundred thousand distinct CDR3 sequences, with 12% seen just once and 15% to 20% held by the top ten. Time point in this sample: newly diagnosed GD, antithyroid drugs for less than 3 months. PBMCs provided the RNA from which the TCR library was made. The sample was also linked to a second study, of T cells in Graves' hyperthyroidism and ophthalmopathy.

The sample in question was peripheral blood mononuclear cells (PBMCs), obtained at new diagnosis, from a patient treated with antithyroid drugs. The receptors here all came from a woman in her late teens or twenties with Graves disease.

The V gene is TRBV5-1, the J gene TRBJ1-1; D gene ambiguous. V shed 5 bases and J shed 0 bases, with 11 bases lying between them. Germline values: CDR1 SGHRS, CDR2 YFSETQ. The CDR3 runs to 14 residues. The CDR3 nucleotides are TGCGCCAGCAGATTCGAAGGTTTGAACACTGAAGCTTTCTTT. Translation gives CASRFEGLNTEAFF.

This clonotype has a count of ten or more. V is TRBV10-3 and J is TRBJ1-1, with TRBD1 matching 8 bases. V shed 2 bases, J shed 1 base, and the junction held 3 bases outside the gene matches. The CDR3 runs to 15 residues. Germline loops: CDR1 ENHRY, CDR2 SYGVKD. This chain's CDR3 is CAISEAGTGNTEAFF. DNA of the CDR3: TGTGCCATCAGTGAGGCCGGGACAGGGAACACTGAAGCTTTCTTT.

This clonotype has at least ten counts. This chain joins TRBV2 and TRBJ1-5; maybe TRBD1 (6 bases). CDR1 is SNHLY, CDR2 FYNNEI, per germline. The CDR3 is 16 amino acids. Trimming left V 6 bases short and J 3 bases short, with 18 bases between. The CDR3 coding sequence is TGTGCCAGCAGCTCCGCCCCCGGGACAACCAATCAGCCCCAGCATTTT. Translation: CASSSAPGTTNQPQHF.

This clonotype came up many times. This chain joins TRBV7-9 and TRBJ1-2; 7 positions agree with TRBD1. With 4 bases clipped from V and 7 bases from J, the junction kept 12 bases outside the gene matches. Germline values: CDR1 SEHNR, CDR2 FQNEAQ (reference sequence). The CDR3 is 15 amino acids. The DNA for the CDR3 is TGTGCCAGCAGCTCCGAGGACAGGCAAAGGGGTGGCTACACCTTC. Residues: CASSSEDRQRGGYTF.

The chain has TRBV4-3 and TRBJ2-1, with a tentative D call TRBD2 (6 bases). The germline V gene encodes CDR1 LGHNA and CDR2 YSLEER. CDR3 length: 17 amino acids. V was pared by 0 bases and J by 7 bases, with 19 bases between. This CDR3 is CASSQEVGQPGVNEQFF. The CDR3 region has the DNA TGCGCCAGCAGCCAAGAAGTGGGGCAGCCGGGAGTAAATGAGCAGTTCTTC.

This clonotype occurred many times. The CDR3 nucleotides are TGTGCCAGCAGCGGGGTGGACAGGGGGCGTCGGGAGACCCAGTACTTC. Its translation: CASSGVDRGRRETQYF. This chain connects TRBV7-9 to TRBJ2-5, with 11 bases that match TRBD1. The CDR3 runs 16 residues. The germline CDR1 and CDR2 sequences are SEHNR and FQNEAQ (reference sequence). V dropped 5 bases and J dropped 5; count of bases not matched to a gene: 10.

This clonotype has ten or more counts. This chain links TRBV7-8 with TRBJ2-4; a weak D match, TRBD1 (5 bases). V was shortened by 3 bases and J by 2 bases, with 20 bases between the two germline ends. The CDR3 is made up of 18 amino acids. Germline-derived CDR1 and CDR2 are SGHVS and FQNEAQ. CDR3 residues: CASSFKMGLQSSKNIQYF. The CDR3 DNA follows: TGTGCCAGCAGCTTCAAAATGGGGCTTCAATCCTCCAAAAACATTCAGTACTTC.

This clonotype has ten or more counts. The chain employs TRBV15 and TRBJ1-4, with D perhaps TRBD1 (6 bases). V shed 1 base and J shed 6 bases, with 12 bases lying between them. This CDR3 comprises 15 residues. Germline CDR1 is LNHNV and CDR2 is YYDKDF (reference sequence). In DNA, the CDR3 is TGTGCCACCAGCAGAGGACCAGGGGCCGATGAAAAACTGTTTTTT. Its protein product is CATSRGPGADEKLFF.

This clonotype was seen at least ten times. The rearrangement uses TRBV30 and TRBJ1-1; D is ambiguous. The CDR3 loop spans 14 amino acids. The ends were cut back, 0 bases at V and 1 base at J, with 9 bases in the middle. CDR1 GTSNPN and CDR2 SVGIG come from the germline V gene (reference sequence). CDR3: CAWSVGPGNTEAFF. The CDR3 nucleotides read TGTGCCTGGAGTGTCGGACCTGGGAACACTGAAGCTTTCTTT.

This clonotype has more than one count but fewer than ten. The V and J genes are TRBV12-3 or TRBV12-4 and TRBJ2-5; D call uncertain. CDR3 length: 15 amino acids. The V and J ends lost 5 bases and 5 bases respectively, with 18 bases between them. The CDR3 sequence is CASSPLRLRSETQYF. The CDR3 DNA is TGTGCCAGCAGTCCACTAAGACTGCGGAGCGAGACCCAGTACTTC.